This T cell receptor beta chain was retrieved from a study of siplizumab effects on memory and regulatory T cells (dated by TCRdb to the late 2010s). Looking at the study overall: The study examined how the anti-CD2 antibody siplizumab affects alloreactive T-cell subsets in allogeneic mixed lymphocyte reactions built from human PBMCs. Study-wide conclusions, independent of this receptor: For roughly 75-95% of proliferating CD4+ or CD8+ clones, no naive or memory phenotype could be assigned. Whether proliferating Tregs from siplizumab cultures were suppressive was not functionally confirmed. Siplizumab significantly lowered the cumulative frequency of alloreactive sequences that could be traced to unstimulated CD4+ memory T cells. Compared with memory T cells, unstimulated naive T cells appeared more diverse, and naive cells seemed to make a substantial contribution to the alloresponse. Sequences below about 10^-5 frequency were poorly captured, so only a minor fraction of alloreactive clones could be mapped to unstimulated subsets. Of the alloreactive CD4+ clones that could be mapped, the Treg-derived share averaged about 63% with siplizumab compared with approximately 30% in control reactions.

Sorted unstimulated T cells, along with proliferating T cells recovered from mixed lymphocyte reactions, underwent TCRbeta CDR3 sequencing. Fresh whole blood from fewer than 11 HLA-typed healthy donors was used to isolate PBMCs. To map where alloreactive clones came from, unstimulated CD4+ non-regulatory T cells were FACS-sorted. Library generation was performed with the immunoSEQ multiplex PCR assay. The deep sequencing platform assayed about 90,000 TCR templates per sample. Genomic DNA extracted from sorted T cells was the material used for TCRbeta CDR3 sequencing. As for the authors' bioinformatics: Clonal analysis of TCRbeta CDR3 data was done in the R programming language. Alloreactive CD4+ and CD8+ clones were defined by comparing unstimulated samples with post-reaction CFSE-low samples. Alloreactive CD4+ clones were assigned to regulatory or non-regulatory origin by matching sequences to sorted unstimulated Treg and non-Treg repertoires. Sourced from immuneACCESS, this table was stored by TCRdb with only in-frame sequences that have V and J called. A share of the clones is absent; for the studies checked, an unresolved V gene accounts for under half, and the remainder has no known explanation. V and J calls and clone size are given by that table; D and trimming were obtained from the DNA. This sample holds about 120,000 clones; about 94% were observed only once. Roughly 1.8% of the sample lies in the top ten.

In regard to this clone: It lacks a known antigen. No clone much larger than this one lies a single base away; base qualities are absent.

Relative to germline, V is 2 bases shorter and J is 1 base shorter, with 8 bases between their ends. The CDR3, cysteine through phenylalanine, is 14 amino acids long. Only the CDR3 portion is preserved as DNA: 42 bases, with reading frame beginning at the first base. Based on the germline V gene, the CDR1 and CDR2 sequences are SGHRS and YFSETQ. This chain is built from TRBV5-1 and TRBJ2-3; TRBD2 might be the D gene, on 5 matching bases. Specimen: non-Treg CD4+ T cells sorted from blood. Reading the label with the study, this specimen's cell subset or site is: FACS-sorted unstimulated CD4+ non-regulatory T cells. This clonotype was sampled from a human donor in good health. CDR3 loop: CASSFMRGTDTQYF. The nucleotide sequence reads TGCGCCAGCAGCTTCATGAGGGGCACAGATACGCAGTATTTT.